Shown below are 29 T cell receptor beta chains from a single sample sequenced in a study of brain T cells in children with intractable seizures (dated by TCRdb to the early 2020s). In light of the paper, this sample's time point label describes: resected brain tissue, or blood drawn just prior to surgery. The receptor library was made with the immunoSEQ multiplex PCR assay. This immuneACCESS table, as held by TCRdb, lists in-frame sequences with V and J called but not all clones. Of the missing ones, under half trace to an unresolved V gene in checked studies; the others have no known cause. Across this sample there are roughly 110,000 clones, with roughly 92% seen only once. The ten largest clones represent under 4.5% of the sample. Here the sequenced sample was peripheral blood, taken at surgery. The source is a boy under two years old with hemimegalencephaly and intractable seizures.

The V gene is TRBV11-2, the J gene TRBJ2-6; D gene uncertain. V was shortened by 0 bases and J by 2 bases, with 11 bases between the two germline ends. The CDR3 runs 17 residues. Germline CDR1 and CDR2: SGHAT and FQNNGV. In DNA form, the CDR3 reads TGTGCCAGCAGCTTAGAGATGGCCTACGCTGGGGCCAACGTCCTGACTTTC. Its translation: CASSLEMAYAGANVLTF.

The chain carries TRBV7-3 and TRBJ2-3; D not resolved. The CDR3 contains 14 residues. Germline V gives CDR1 SGHTA, CDR2 FQGTGA. The V end was cut by 1 base, the J end by 3 bases, with 8 bases between. The CDR3 DNA reads as TGTGCCAGCAGCTTAAATCCTCGAACAGATACGCAGTATTTT. Translating gives CASSLNPRTDTQYF.

The chain links TRBV25-1 to TRBJ2-7; D possibly matches TRBD1 or TRBD2 (5 bases each). The germline V gene encodes CDR1 MGHDK and CDR2 SYGVNS. The CDR3 is 14 amino acids. Trimming left V 2 bases short and J 7 bases short, with 15 bases between. This CDR3 is CASSEAGGNGEQYF. In nucleotides, the CDR3 is TGTGCCAGCAGTGAAGCTGGGGGAAACGGGGAGCAGTACTTC.

The chain carries TRBV19 and TRBJ2-2; 13 bases align to TRBD2. Germline V CDR1 and CDR2: LNHDA, SQIVND (reference sequence). Trimming cost V 7 bases and J 6 bases; bases outside gene matches: 17. This CDR3 spans 19 amino acids. CDR3 amino acids: CASTPPPIRGLAGSGELFF. DNA of the CDR3: TGTGCCAGTACCCCCCCGCCTATACGGGGACTAGCGGGGTCCGGGGAGCTGTTTTTT.

The J gene is TRBJ2-7, the V gene TRBV5-4; a possible D gene is TRBD2 (7 bases). In germline, CDR1 is SGHNT, CDR2 YYREEE (reference sequence). The ends were cut back, 5 bases at V and 2 bases at J, with 20 bases in the middle. This CDR3 region has 16 residues. CDR3 bases: TGTGCCAGCAGACTAGACGAGAGGGAGGGGGCCTACGAGCAGTACTTC. This encodes CASRLDEREGAYEQYF.

This clone showed up just once. V is TRBV28 and J is TRBJ2-2, with 10 bases that match TRBD2. After removal of 5 bases from V and 5 bases from J, the junction contained 8 bases not matched to a gene. CDR3 length equals 16 residues. Germline CDR1 MDHEN, CDR2 SYDVKM. CDR3 sequence: CASSLLAGLGTGELFF. The CDR3 nucleotides read TGTGCCAGCAGTCTACTAGCGGGATTGGGTACCGGGGAGCTGTTTTTT.

The chain employs TRBV4-3 and TRBJ2-3, with D possibly matching TRBD1 (6 bases). With 0 bases removed from V and 2 bases from J, the gap between germline ends came to 12 bases. CDR3 length: 16 residues. The germline CDR1 and CDR2 sequences are LGHNA and YSLEER. The DNA for the CDR3 is TGCGCCAGCAGCCAAGAGGGGGCAGGGAACACAGATACGCAGTATTTT. It encodes CASSQEGAGNTDTQYF.

The V call is TRBV4-3, the J call TRBJ1-4, with D unclear. Trimming removed 0 bases from V and 7 bases from J, with 9 bases in between. The CDR3 runs to 14 residues. The V gene's germline CDR1 is LGHNA and CDR2 YSLEER. The CDR3 DNA reads as TGCGCCAGCAGCCAAGAGGCAGGATTTGAAAAACTGTTTTTT. Residues: CASSQEAGFEKLFF.

This clone occurred once. This chain joins TRBV29-1 and TRBJ1-1, with 9 bases lining up with TRBD1. The CDR3 runs 21 residues. Per the germline V gene, CDR1 is SQVTM and CDR2 is ANQGSEA. V gave up 4 bases and J gave up 4 bases; unmatched junction bases: 28. The chain's CDR3 is CSVVPGTRPPNSQGATTEAFF. The CDR3 DNA reads as TGCAGCGTTGTCCCCGGGACCAGACCTCCGAATTCACAGGGGGCAACCACTGAAGCTTTCTTT.

The rearrangement links TRBV28 to TRBJ2-3; D unresolved. This CDR3 comprises 16 residues. CDR1 is MDHEN, CDR2 SYDVKM, per germline. Trimming pared 1 base from V and 2 bases from J, leaving 13 bases between. The CDR3 loop reads CASSLYATQLTDTQYF. CDR3 nucleotide sequence: TGTGCCAGCAGTTTATATGCCACCCAACTCACAGATACGCAGTATTTT.

The chain carries TRBV5-1 and TRBJ2-1, with D perhaps matching TRBD1 (5 bases). Trimming pared 4 bases from V and 3 bases from J, leaving 23 bases between. The germline gives CDR1 SGHRS, CDR2 YFSETQ. This CDR3 comprises 18 residues. The CDR3 DNA follows: TGCGCCAGCAGCCCCGACCCCAGGGTCCTAACGCTCTACAATGAGCAGTTCTTC. Amino acids: CASSPDPRVLTLYNEQFF.

This chain uses TRBV28 with TRBJ1-4; 9 nucleotides agree with TRBD1. The CDR3 runs to 15 residues. Germline V gene data show CDR1 as MDHEN and CDR2 as SYDVKM. V dropped 6 bases and J dropped 8; count of bases not matched to a gene: 10. The CDR3 reads CASSLGGQGGEKLFF. In DNA form, the CDR3 reads TGTGCCAGCAGCCTGGGGGGACAGGGAGGAGAAAAACTGTTTTTT. Variable domain in full (rest from reference TRBV28 and TRBJ1-4): DVKVTQSSRYLVKRTGEKVFLECVQDMDHENMFWYRQDPGLGLRLIYFSYDVKMKEKGDIPEGYSVSREKKERFSLILESASTNQTSMYLCASSLGGQGGEKLFFGSGTQLSVL.

V usage is TRBV2 and J usage is TRBJ2-7; D unresolved. The CDR3 has 14 amino acids. V was trimmed by 4 bases and J by 0 bases, leaving 10 bases between them. Germline assignment: CDR1 SNHLY and CDR2 FYNNEI. The DNA for the CDR3 is TGTGCCAGCAGTGGAGTTCGAAGCTCCTACGAGCAGTACTTC. The encoded protein is CASSGVRSSYEQYF.

The rearrangement uses TRBV12-3 or TRBV12-4 and TRBJ2-1, with D tentatively TRBD2 (6 bases). This CDR3 comprises 13 residues. Trimming took off 8 bases at V and 9 bases at J, with 17 bases between the two ends. The DNA of the CDR3 is TGTGCCAGCGCGGTCGAGCGGCGGGGTGAGCAGTTCTTC. This sequence encodes CASAVERRGEQFF.

The CDR3 sequence: CASSYPTGWTF. DNA for the CDR3: TGTGCCAGCAGTTACCCCACAGGTTGGACCTTC. The chain uses TRBV6-2 or TRBV6-3 and TRBJ1-2; perhaps TRBD1 as D (5 bases). Between the trimmed V and J ends, which lost 2 bases and 14 bases, there was a span of 12 bases. Germline assignment: CDR1 MNHEY and CDR2 SVGEGT. This CDR3 is 11 amino acids long.

This chain links TRBV10-1 with TRBJ2-7; maybe TRBD1 (5 bases). The CDR3 has 14 amino acids. CDR1 is WNHNN, CDR2 SYGVQD, per germline (reference sequence). The V gene lost 5 bases and the J gene lost 7 bases, with 18 bases spanning the gap. This chain's CDR3 is CASSQLDSPWEQYF. The CDR3 coding sequence is TGCGCCAGCAGTCAACTTGACAGCCCTTGGGAGCAGTACTTC.

This clone was observed a single time. This rearrangement joins TRBV5-1 to TRBJ1-5; D might be TRBD1 (6 bases). The CDR3 runs 15 residues. Germline V gene data show CDR1 as SGHRS and CDR2 as YFSETQ. Between the trimmed V and J ends, which lost 0 bases and 9 bases, there was a span of 16 bases. DNA for the CDR3: TGCGCCAGCAGCTTGGATGGGGACACCGAGAGGCCCCAGCATTTT. Translated: CASSLDGDTERPQHF. The full variable domain, rest sourced from reference TRBV5-1 and TRBJ1-5, is KAGVTQTPRYLIKTRGQQVTLSCSPISGHRSVSWYQQTPGQGLQFLFEYFSETQRNKGNFPGRFSGRQFSNSRSEMNVSTLELGDSALYLCASSLDGDTERPQHFGDGTRLSIL.

The rearrangement joins TRBV5-6 to TRBJ2-5; 11 positions match TRBD2. Germline values: CDR1 SGHDT, CDR2 YYEEEE. With V trimmed by 1 base and J by 4 bases, 6 bases remained unmatched. CDR3 size: 16 residues. The CDR3 is CASSLRLAGGIETQYF. The CDR3 bases are TGTGCCAGCAGCTTGCGGCTAGCGGGAGGAATAGAGACCCAGTACTTC. Based on the CDR3 plus reference TRBV5-6 and TRBJ2-5, the full variable domain is DAGVTQSPTHLIKTRGQQVTLRCSPKSGHDTVSWYQQALGQGPQFIFQYYEEEERQRGNFPDRFSGHQFPNYSSELNVNALLLGDSALYLCASSLRLAGGIETQYFGPGTRLLVL.

The chain recombines TRBV2 with TRBJ2-2; 9 nucleotides match TRBD2. The CDR3 covers 17 residues. V shed 5 bases and J 5 bases; nucleotides not matched to a gene: 12. Germline CDR1 reads SNHLY; CDR2 reads FYNNEI. The CDR3 protein is CASSPQIGSGGTGELFF. The CDR3 DNA sequence: TGTGCCAGCAGTCCACAAATTGGGAGCGGGGGGACCGGGGAGCTGTTTTTT.

This chain connects TRBV4-1 to TRBJ1-2; 11 bases are shared with TRBD1. The CDR3 length is 16 residues. V shed 0 bases, J shed 7 bases, and the junction held 7 bases outside the gene matches. The V gene's germline CDR1 is MGHRA and CDR2 YSYEKL. CDR3 residues: CASSQDATDRGLGYTF. The CDR3 DNA is TGCGCCAGCAGCCAAGATGCAACGGACAGGGGGCTTGGCTACACCTTC.

This clone was recorded once. The chain combines TRBV28 with TRBJ1-5, with D possibly TRBD1 on 5 matching bases. Germline-derived CDR1 and CDR2 are MDHEN and SYDVKM. The CDR3 sequence is 16 residues long. Trimming shortened V by 3 bases and J by 2 bases, and 14 bases separated the two germline ends. As DNA, the CDR3 is TGTGCCAGCAGTTTTTATCTTGGGGGACGCAATCAGCCCCAGCATTTT. Encoded protein: CASSFYLGGRNQPQHF.

The V and J genes are TRBV3-1 (or the pseudogene TRBV3-2) and TRBJ2-7, with 9 positions matching TRBD2. J lost 5 bases, V lost 4 bases, and 9 bases had no gene match. The CDR3 extends over 15 amino acids. The germline V gene has CDR1 LGHDT and CDR2 YNNKEL (reference sequence). The CDR3 loop reads CASSPRLAGDNEQYF. DNA of the CDR3: TGTGCCAGCAGCCCTCGGTTAGCGGGAGACAACGAGCAGTACTTC.

This clone has just a few counts. The V call is TRBV5-1, the J call TRBJ1-6; D is undetermined. Trimming stripped 0 bases from V and 13 bases from J, with 14 bases between. Germline CDR1 SGHRS, CDR2 YFSETQ. The CDR3 runs 14 residues. The CDR3 DNA reads as TGCGCCAGCAGCTTGGGTTACCGGGGATCGCCCCTCCACTTT. Protein: CASSLGYRGSPLHF.

V is TRBV14 and J is TRBJ2-4; 7 nucleotides line up with TRBD1. This CDR3 region has 13 residues. J gave up 13 bases and V 1 base, and 7 bases lay outside the gene matches. Looked up from germline, CDR1 is SGHDN and CDR2 is FVKESK. DNA for the CDR3: TGTGCCAGCAGCCAAGCCCTCCGGGACAGCCAGTACTTC. Protein sequence: CASSQALRDSQYF.

Written as DNA, the CDR3 is TGTGCCATCAGCAGAGCGGGGACTAGTTCCTACAATGAGCAGTTCTTC. Protein sequence: CAISRAGTSSYNEQFF. J is TRBJ2-1 and V is TRBV10-3; 8 bases fit TRBD2. J was trimmed by 1 base and V by 6 bases; bases with no gene match: 8. Germline assignment: CDR1 ENHRY and CDR2 SYGVKD. The CDR3 sequence is 16 residues long.

CDR3 region: CASRPQGTNYGYTF. The CDR3, as DNA: TGTGCCAGCAGGCCACAGGGGACTAACTATGGCTACACCTTC. The chain combines TRBV28 with TRBJ1-2; 7 positions agree with TRBD1. The ends lost 6 bases at V and 0 bases at J; junction bases unmatched: 4. CDR1 is MDHEN, CDR2 SYDVKM, per germline. The CDR3 is 14 amino acids.

The chain is built from TRBV28 and TRBJ1-5, with a tentative D call TRBD1 (5 bases). This CDR3 is 15 amino acids long. Germline CDR1 reads MDHEN; CDR2 reads SYDVKM. V was clipped by 3 bases and J by 0 bases, with 9 bases between them. The CDR3 sequence: CASSLAGPSNQPQHF. The CDR3 DNA sequence: TGTGCCAGCAGTTTGGCGGGGCCTAGCAATCAGCCCCAGCATTTT.

V and J are TRBV27 and TRBJ2-3, with 10 bases that match TRBD2. The J segment lost 5 bases and the V segment lost 7 bases, leaving 12 bases of the junction unmatched. The CDR3 contains 16 residues. CDR1 is MNHEY and CDR2 is SMNVEV in the germline V gene (reference sequence). The CDR3 sequence: CASKRGAGGPLDTQYF. The CDR3 DNA follows: TGTGCCAGCAAGCGGGGAGCGGGAGGGCCCCTAGATACGCAGTATTTT.

The chain combines TRBV7-2 with TRBJ2-1, with D maybe TRBD2 (6 bases). The CDR3 sequence is 14 residues long. V shed 1 base and J shed 9 bases, with 13 bases lying between them. Per the germline V gene, CDR1 is SGHTA and CDR2 is FQGNSA. CDR3 in DNA: TGTGCCAGCAGCTTAGGCGGCGGGGCCTTTGAGCAGTTCTTC. Protein: CASSLGGGAFEQFF.